The T cell receptor beta chain described here comes from a study of cytomegalovirus exposure and HLA in healthy donors. Nominally healthy donors were sampled, though unrecorded immune exposures were likely. Notes on this clone: Its target is unknown.

Trimming took 5 bases from V and 4 from J; bases not matched to a gene: 4. Germline V gene lookup returns CDR1 SNHLY and CDR2 FYNNEI. This CDR3 has 15 residues. Researchers ran the PCR with 60 Vbeta and 13 Jbeta primers. Authors' data handling: Later work found around 72 million unique TCR beta chains, with approximately 12 million shared. Assay: immunoSEQ multiplex PCR; the TCRdb copy retains only in-frame clones and omits some. That table gives V, J and clone size, and the DNA gave D and trimming. The sample gives approximately 140,000 clones, roughly four fifths of which show up once; over 4.5% is in the top ten. Study-wide findings and caveats: According to an earlier analysis, most TCR beta V segments yielded productive rearrangements about 87% or about 30% of the time. Cytomegalovirus-associated status was assigned to about 170 TCR beta chains.

The sequenced material came from PBMCs. This chain uses TRBV2 with TRBJ2-1; 11 bases match TRBD2. The source is a woman between 40 and 50 years old in good health and CMV-seropositive. CDR3 protein: CASSLSGGDYNEQFF. As DNA, the CDR3 is TGTGCCAGCAGTCTTAGCGGGGGGGATTACAATGAGCAGTTCTTC.